This entry lists 18 T cell receptor beta chains sequenced from one sample in a study of blood T cells in healthy people across ages. A second about 6 to 12 cycle PCR used barcoded and J-beta primers. TCRdb fed the 5' RACE reads into MiXCR, producing one record per CDR3 protein. The repertoire has roughly 1.5 million distinct CDR3 sequences, about 42% of them found once; the top ten carry under 5%. The sample comprised blood. The source of these receptors is a woman between 18 and 29 years old in good health.

The CDR3 here is CSARDPRGGQYF. The DNA of the CDR3 is TGCAGTGCTAGAGATCCCAGGGGAGGTCAGTACTTC. The J gene is TRBJ2-7, the V gene TRBV20-1; D is perhaps TRBD1 or TRBD2 (6 bases each). The CDR3 is 12 residues long. Trimming removed 0 bases at V and 10 bases at J, with 13 bases between. Germline loops: CDR1 DFQATT, CDR2 SNEGSKA (reference sequence).

This clonotype appeared a few times. This rearrangement joins TRBV20-1 to TRBJ2-1; 16 nucleotides align to TRBD2. The CDR3 runs to 19 residues. J lost 0 bases, V lost 6 bases, and 11 bases had no gene match. Germline V CDR1 and CDR2: DFQATT, SNEGSKA (reference sequence). In nucleotides, the CDR3 is TGCAGTGCCTCGGGCCGGGGACTAGCGGGGGGGAGCTCCTACAATGAGCAGTTCTTC. Its protein product is CSASGRGLAGGSSYNEQFF.

This chain links TRBV9 with TRBJ2-1; TRBD2 aligns across 7 bases. From germline, CDR1 is SGDLS and CDR2 YYNGEE. V shed 0 bases, J shed 9 bases, and the junction held 6 bases outside the gene matches. The CDR3 is 14 amino acids. Here the CDR3 reads CASSVGEGRSEQFF. The DNA for the CDR3 is TGTGCCAGCAGCGTAGGGGAGGGCCGGAGTGAGCAGTTCTTC.

This chain links TRBV25-1 with TRBJ1-2; a weak D match, TRBD1 (6 bases). The CDR3 is 14 amino acids. V was trimmed by 0 bases and J by 7 bases, leaving 12 bases between them. The germline V gene encodes CDR1 MGHDK and CDR2 SYGVNS. The CDR3, as DNA: TGTGCCAGCAGTGAATATGAGGCAGGGGTTGGCTACACCTTC. Amino acid sequence: CASSEYEAGVGYTF.

CDR3 protein: CATFSDYTYTDTQYF. The DNA for the CDR3 is TGTGCCACCTTCTCGGACTATACCTACACAGATACGCAGTATTTT. This chain joins TRBV10-3 and TRBJ2-3, with D perhaps matching TRBD2 (6 bases). Trimming cost V 10 bases and J 2 bases, with 19 bases left between them. The germline V gene has CDR1 ENHRY and CDR2 SYGVKD. The CDR3 spans 15 residues.

The chain uses TRBV6-2 or TRBV6-3 and TRBJ1-4; tentative D call: TRBD1 (5 bases). The CDR3 runs to 15 residues. Trimming left V 0 bases short and J 8 bases short, with 13 bases between. Per germline, CDR1 MNHEY and CDR2 SVGEGT. CDR3: CASSYSSGLREKLFF. The CDR3 DNA sequence: TGTGCCAGCAGTTACTCGTCGGGGCTTCGGGAAAAACTGTTTTTT.

This chain uses TRBV11-2 with TRBJ2-7, with D unclear. The germline V gene encodes CDR1 SGHAT and CDR2 FQNNGV. Trimming pared 1 base from V and 0 bases from J, leaving 10 bases between. The CDR3 runs to 15 residues. The CDR3 coding sequence is TGTGCCAGCAGCTTAGCTGGGCGAAGCTCCTACGAGCAGTACTTC. It specifies CASSLAGRSSYEQYF.

The chain recombines TRBV20-1 with TRBJ2-3; 9 bases agree with TRBD2. The ends lost 3 bases at V and 7 bases at J; junction bases unmatched: 11. Germline V gene lookup returns CDR1 DFQATT and CDR2 SNEGSKA (reference sequence). The CDR3 has 15 amino acids. CDR3 loop: CSARAPSGDRYTQYF. As DNA, the CDR3 is TGCAGTGCTAGGGCGCCTAGCGGGGACCGATATACGCAGTATTTT.

The CDR3 nucleotides are TGTGCCAGCAGCCAAGATAACATGCCTGGGGCCAACGTCCTGACTTTC. Its protein product is CASSQDNMPGANVLTF. The chain is built from TRBV3-1 and TRBJ2-6; D is unresolved. The CDR3 has 16 amino acids. The V end lost 0 bases, the J end lost 2 bases, and 8 bases lay between the germline ends. The V gene's germline CDR1 is LGHDT and CDR2 YNNKEL (reference sequence). Full variable domain (rest looked up from reference TRBV3-1 and TRBJ2-6): DTAVSQTPKYLVTQMGNDKSIKCEQNLGHDTMYWYKQDSKKFLKIMFSYNNKELIINETVPNRFSPKSPDKAHLNLHINSLELGDSAVYFCASSQDNMPGANVLTFGAGSRLTVL.

V usage is TRBV27 and J usage is TRBJ1-5; D may be TRBD1 (5 bases). CDR1 and CDR2 (germline): MNHEY, SMNVEV (reference sequence). CDR3 length: 13 amino acids. Between the trimmed V and J ends, which lost 8 bases and 5 bases, there was a span of 13 bases. This chain's CDR3 is CASGERGHQPQHF. DNA of the CDR3: TGTGCCAGCGGAGAAAGGGGTCATCAGCCCCAGCATTTT.

This clonotype was observed a few times. Its ends do not fully match the called genes, so a read error is possible. The chain has TRBV4-2 and TRBJ1-5; unclear D gene. Germline CDR1 reads LGHNA; CDR2 reads YNFKEQ. This CDR3 spans 14 amino acids. CDR3 DNA: TGTGCCAGCAGCCAAGATGGTAGCTATCAGCCCCAGCATTTT. Protein product: CASSQDGSYQPQHF.

This clonotype was found a few times. This rearrangement joins TRBV7-9 to TRBJ2-2; TRBD1 is a possible D gene (6 bases). The ends were cut back, 5 bases at V and 6 bases at J, with 10 bases in the middle. CDR3 size: 13 residues. Germline CDR1 reads SEHNR; CDR2 reads FQNEAQ (reference sequence). In DNA, the CDR3 is TGTGCCAGCAGCCTGGGGGCCCCCGGGGAGCTGTTTTTT. It encodes CASSLGAPGELFF.

The chain joins TRBV27 to TRBJ1-5; D not resolved. Germline V gene sequence: CDR1 MNHEY, CDR2 SMNVEV (reference sequence). V lost 4 bases and J 2 bases, leaving 6 bases between the germline ends. The CDR3 loop spans 13 amino acids. The CDR3 reads CASSSAGNQPQHF. The CDR3 bases are TGTGCCAGCAGTTCTGCCGGCAATCAGCCCCAGCATTTT.

Only a few counts were recorded for this clonotype. The gene calls are TRBV20-1 and TRBJ2-7; TRBD2 agrees at 8 bases. Unmatched junction bases numbered 10, after V lost 6 bases and J lost 3 bases. The CDR3 is 14 amino acids. The germline V gene has CDR1 DFQATT and CDR2 SNEGSKA (reference sequence). In nucleotides, the CDR3 is TGCAGTGCCAGAACTAGCGGAGTGCACTACGAGCAGTACTTC. It specifies CSARTSGVHYEQYF.

The chain carries TRBV20-1 and TRBJ1-1; D may be TRBD1 (6 bases). From germline, CDR1 is DFQATT and CDR2 SNEGSKA (reference sequence). Deletions cut 3 bases from V and 5 bases from J, with 13 bases between. The CDR3 sequence is 13 residues long. CDR3: CSASEGVSTEAFF. Written as DNA, the CDR3 is TGCAGTGCTAGTGAGGGGGTCTCTACTGAAGCTTTCTTT.

The J gene is TRBJ2-2, the V gene TRBV4-3; D assignment may be TRBD1 or TRBD2 (6 bases each). V was cut by 0 bases and J by 6 bases, with 17 bases left in between. The germline gives CDR1 LGHNA, CDR2 YSLEER. The CDR3 is 17 residues long. CDR3 sequence (DNA): TGCGCCAGCAGCCAAGAGCAGGGGACTTTTGCTGCCGGGGAGCTGTTTTTT. This gives the protein CASSQEQGTFAAGELFF.

The rearrangement links TRBV2 to TRBJ1-6, with a possible D match to TRBD1 (5 bases). This CDR3 region has 14 residues. Germline lookup yields CDR1 SNHLY and CDR2 FYNNEI. The germline V and J ends were trimmed by 3 bases and 5 bases, with 8 bases remaining between them. The CDR3 loop reads CASSDRANNSPLHF. Here the CDR3 DNA reads TGTGCCAGCAGTGACAGGGCTAATAATTCACCCCTCCACTTT.

The V gene is TRBV7-2, the J gene TRBJ2-2; D is possibly TRBD1 or TRBD2 (5 bases each). The CDR3 is 15 amino acids. Germline CDR1 reads SGHTA; CDR2 reads FQGNSA. V shed 5 bases and J shed 7 bases, with 17 bases lying between them. CDR3 loop: CASSIRPGQFGELFF. The CDR3 DNA reads TGTGCCAGCAGCATAAGGCCGGGGCAGTTCGGGGAGCTGTTTTTT.